The rows below give T cell receptor beta chains drawn from one sample of a study of blood T cell repertoires in COVID-19. Profiling relied on immunoSEQ multiplex PCR, and the TCRdb table lists in-frame clones only, not all of them. The table records around 480,000 clones, around 88% of them present only once. Source material: peripheral blood. The receptors originated from a woman between 45 and 60 years old with COVID-19, enrolled during active disease. The CDR3 runs from the conserved cysteine through the conserved F or W. D genes are given only for firm matches. Not every row has a clone size; where given, it reads once, few, many or a size class.

D,V,J,size,DNA,CDR3
TRBD1,TRBV15,TRBJ1-4,few,TGTGCCACCAGCTGGCGACAGGGCTCTAATGAAAAACTGTTTTTT,CATSWRQGSNEKLFF
TRBD1,TRBV19,TRBJ2-2,.,TGTGCCAGTAGTATTTCCCGCAGGGGGCGCGGGGAGCTGTTTTTT,CASSISRRGRGELFF
TRBD1,TRBV30,TRBJ1-6,.,TGTGCCTGGGGGGACAGGGAGTCTTCACCCCTCCACTTT,CAWGDRESSPLHF
TRBD1,TRBV7-2,TRBJ1-4,few,TGTGCCAGCAGCCGCCTGACAGGGTTGGATGAAAAACTGTTTTTT,CASSRLTGLDEKLFF
.,TRBV19,TRBJ2-4,.,TGTGCCAGTAGTATGCACGAGGGGGGGGCCAAAAACATTCAGTACTTC,CASSMHEGGAKNIQYF
.,TRBV24-1,TRBJ2-5,.,TGTGCCACCAGTGATTCCGTTCGGGACAAACAAGAGACCCAGTACTTC,CATSDSVRDKQETQYF
.,TRBV27,TRBJ2-7,.,TGTGCCAGCAGTTCTCCGGGACTGCCTTACGAGCAGTACTTC,CASSSPGLPYEQYF
TRBD2,TRBV7-9,TRBJ2-1,.,TGTGCCAGCAGCTTAGGGGGACTAGCGGGGGCCCCGTTCTTC,CASSLGGLAGAPFF
TRBD1,TRBV9,TRBJ1-2,.,TGTGCCAGCAGCGTAGGCGGGACAGTTAACTATGGCTACACCTTC,CASSVGGTVNYGYTF
.,TRBV4-2,TRBJ1-1,.,TGTGCCAGCAGACTCGGACAGCTGAACACTGAAGCTTTCTTT,CASRLGQLNTEAFF
TRBD1,TRBV15,TRBJ2-7,.,TGTGCCACCAGCAGAGCCGGGACAGGGGACGAGCAGTACTTC,CATSRAGTGDEQYF
TRBD1,TRBV6-5,TRBJ2-2,.,TGTGCCAGCCATTCCGGGACAGGGAACACCGGGGAGCTGTTTTTT,CASHSGTGNTGELFF
.,TRBV2,TRBJ1-3,.,TGTGCCAGCAGTGAAACCCAGATCTCCGGAAACACCATATATTTT,CASSETQISGNTIYF
.,TRBV6-4,TRBJ1-2,.,TGTGCCAGCAGTGACTCGAATACGGTGAAGCGAGGCTACACCTTC,CASSDSNTVKRGYTF
.,TRBV1,TRBJ1-6,.,TGCACCAGCAGGGGGGGACAGATTAATAATTCACCCCTCCACTTT,CTSRGGQINNSPLHF
.,TRBV5-1,TRBJ1-3,.,TGCGCCAGCAGCTTGGTCGCAGGGGCTGGAAACACCATATATTTT,CASSLVAGAGNTIYF
TRBD1,TRBV19,TRBJ2-7,.,TGTGCCAGTAGTATTTACTCAGGGGGCCCGTACGAGCAGTACTTC,CASSIYSGGPYEQYF
.,TRBV4-1,TRBJ1-6,.,TGCGCCAGCAGCCAAGAGAGGTATAATTCACCCCTCCACTTT,CASSQERYNSPLHF
.,TRBV19,TRBJ1-5,few,TGTGCCAGTAGTATAGGGGGCTGGCAGCCCCAGCATTTT,CASSIGGWQPQHF
TRBD1,TRBV6-5,TRBJ2-1,.,TGTGCCAGCAGACCCCCGCCGGGACAGGGACATGAGCAGTTCTTC,CASRPPPGQGHEQFF
.,TRBV2,TRBJ1-1,once,TGTGCCAAGAAGGGAGAGATGAACACTGAAGCTTTCTTT,CAKKGEMNTEAFF
.,TRBV18,TRBJ2-7,.,TGTGCCAGCTCACCACTGCAGGAGGGCGAGCAGTACTTC,CASSPLQEGEQYF
.,TRBV11-2,TRBJ2-3,.,TGTGCCAGCAGCTTAGATCCGGGTCCGGACACAGATACGCAGTATTTT,CASSLDPGPDTDTQYF
.,TRBV28,TRBJ1-1,.,TGTGCCAGCAGAGCTCAATGGGGAGGCGGCACTGAAGCTTTCTTT,CASRAQWGGGTEAFF
.,TRBV9,TRBJ2-1,.,TGTGCCAGCAGCGGGAAACAGGGAACCCCGTACAATGAGCAGTTCTTC,CASSGKQGTPYNEQFF
TRBD1,TRBV6-1,TRBJ2-7,.,TGTGCCAGCAGTGATATATGGGGACAGAGCTACGAGCAGTACTTC,CASSDIWGQSYEQYF
.,TRBV27,TRBJ1-4,.,TGTGCCAGCAGTTTATCGGTACAGGCCCCGGGGAGGGATGAAAAACTGTTTTTT,CASSLSVQAPGRDEKLFF
.,TRBV7-2,TRBJ1-3,once,TGTGCCAGCAGCTGGGTGGCAGGGTACTCTGGAAACACCATATATTTT,CASSWVAGYSGNTIYF
.,TRBV5-1,TRBJ2-2,.,TGCGCCAGCAGGGCTAAAAGGACTTCCTACACCGGGGAGCTGTTTTTT,CASRAKRTSYTGELFF
TRBD1,TRBV6-5,TRBJ1-1,.,TGTGCCAGCAGTCAGGGGGCAAAGGCTTTCTTT,CASSQGAKAFF
.,TRBV7-2,TRBJ1-3,.,TGTGCCAGCAGCTTGGGCCCAGGGGACGCCGGAAACACCATATATTTT,CASSLGPGDAGNTIYF
.,TRBV5-1,TRBJ1-2,.,TGCGCCAGCAGCTTGGGGAGGGGCGGAAACTATGGCTACACCTTC,CASSLGRGGNYGYTF
TRBD1,TRBV5-5,TRBJ1-2,.,TGTGCCAGCAGCTTCCCGACAGGGCTCTATGGCTACACCTTC,CASSFPTGLYGYTF
.,TRBV7-8,TRBJ2-7,.,TGTGCCAGCAGCTTCGCCGGAGTTTACGAGCAGTACTTC,CASSFAGVYEQYF
TRBD1,TRBV12-5,TRBJ2-7,.,TGTGCTAGTGGTTCCGGACAGGGCGGCTCCTACGAGCAGTACTTC,CASGSGQGGSYEQYF
TRBD1,TRBV19,TRBJ1-2,.,TGTGCCAGTAGTATGGGACAGGGGCCCTCGTTGGGGACCTTC,CASSMGQGPSLGTF
TRBD2,TRBV11-2,TRBJ2-1,once,TGTGCCAGCAGTCCCGGACTAGCGGGGACGTTCCATGAGCAGTTCTTC,CASSPGLAGTFHEQFF
.,TRBV2,TRBJ2-7,.,TGTGCCAGCGGGCGACAAATCCAGATCGGGAGCTCCTACGAGCAGTACTTC,CASGRQIQIGSSYEQYF
.,TRBV7-9,TRBJ1-2,.,TGTGCCACCGAAGCCATGCGTGGCTACACCTTC,CATEAMRGYTF
TRBD1,TRBV19,TRBJ1-5,.,TGTGCCAGTAGACCTTGGGACAGGGGGTGGACTCAGCCCCAGCATTTT,CASRPWDRGWTQPQHF
TRBD1,TRBV27,TRBJ1-2,.,TGTGCCAGCAGTTTTCGGACAGGGGTTGACTATGGCTACACCTTC,CASSFRTGVDYGYTF
.,TRBV14,TRBJ1-3,.,TGTGCCAGCAGCCAAGGATGGGGCTCCGGAAACACCATATATTTT,CASSQGWGSGNTIYF
TRBD1,TRBV19,TRBJ2-7,.,TGTGCCAGTAGTATAGGAGTCAGGGGGCCCTACGAGCAGTACTTC,CASSIGVRGPYEQYF
.,TRBV24-1,TRBJ2-2,few,TGTGCCACCAGTGATTTTAACGGGGAGCTGTTTTTT,CATSDFNGELFF
TRBD2,TRBV5-3,TRBJ2-5,.,TGTGCCAGAAGCCAAGGACGAGCGGGGGGGAAAGAGACCCAGTACTTC,CARSQGRAGGKETQYF
.,TRBV6-5,TRBJ2-1,.,TGTGCCAGCAGCTTAGCCGAGAGCTCCTACAATGAGCAGTTCTTC,CASSLAESSYNEQFF
.,TRBV9,TRBJ1-3,.,TGTGCCAGCAGCGCTAATTCGGGTGCTCCCCCAGGGGGAAACACCATATATTTT,CASSANSGAPPGGNTIYF
TRBD1,TRBV6-5,TRBJ1-5,.,TGTGCCAGCAGGGACAGGGGGTATCAGCCCCAGCATTTT,CASRDRGYQPQHF
.,TRBV24-1,TRBJ1-4,.,TGTGCCACCAGTGGCCCCACGGGAGCTAATGAAAAACTGTTTTTT,CATSGPTGANEKLFF
.,TRBV5-5,TRBJ1-3,.,TGTGCCAGCAGCCTTCCGCAGGGCTCTGGAAACACCATATATTTT,CASSLPQGSGNTIYF
TRBD2,TRBV11-2,TRBJ2-1,.,TGTGCCAGCAGCTTAAGTAGCGGGAGGTCCTACAATGAGCAGTTCTTC,CASSLSSGRSYNEQFF
.,TRBV5-6,TRBJ1-2,.,TGTGCCAGCAGCCTCGAGGCGGGCTACACCTTC,CASSLEAGYTF
.,TRBV7-9,TRBJ2-1,.,TGTGCCAGCAGCCCCCCCCGGAGCTCCTACAATGAGCAGTTCTTC,CASSPPRSSYNEQFF